This paragraph covers one TCR beta chain sequence. Its antigen is still unknown. No qualities accompany the bases; no much larger clone lies one base away. CDR1 MNHEY and CDR2 SMNVEV were looked up in the germline V gene (reference sequence). The CDR3 contains 15 residues, cysteine and phenylalanine counted. The kept DNA is CDR3 alone, 45 bases in frame from the first base. The V and J ends are trimmed by 5 bases and 0 bases, leaving 11 bases between them. RNA was extracted using the RNeasy kit, and roughly 0.45 to 1 ug of the RNA was reverse transcribed with random hexamers. The immunoSEQ multiplex PCR assay, covering 54 Vbeta and 13 Jbeta segments, was used to amplify TCR beta CDR3 regions. To correct PCR amplification bias, a synthetic template baseline was used for both primer optimization and computational correction. The original pipeline was this. Reads were annotated to V, D and J genes according to IMGT and were analyzed with immunoSEQ Analyzer, with only productive sequences retained. Clonality was calculated as one minus the Shannon entropy normalized by log2 of the number of productive unique sequences. For each patient and control, public and private clones were evaluated among the 100 most prevalent clones. Susac-specific clones were defined as absent from healthy and MS cohorts, 800 to 1,200 published viral clones and other ImmuneACCESS disease sequences. Starting from the raw public reads, TCRdb applied fastp trimming at Q25, assembled clones with MiXCR and retained in-frame beta chains. Rows are unified per CDR3 protein, each entry keeping the most common DNA and genes. The authors' filters were not applied to this entry. Within this sample are around 170,000 distinct CDR3 sequences, with 85% to 95% of them counted one time only. The ten top clones hold 0.16% of the sample.

This entry belongs to a study of CD8 T cells in Susac syndrome (dated by TCRdb to between 2018 and 2020). With respect to the entire study: Whether CD8+ T cell activation and differentiation in Susac syndrome was antigen driven was tested using repertoire sequencing. The study compared CD8+ T cell repertoire clonality among over 9 healthy donors, approximately 14 Susac syndrome patients and about 16 multiple sclerosis patients.

The investigation overall reported the following: The study acknowledged that relatively few individuals were included in the TCR sequencing and HLA analysis.

High-throughput TCR beta sequencing profiled peripheral blood CD8+ and CD4+ T cells from healthy donors, Susac syndrome patients and multiple sclerosis patients. Treatment-naive patients with stable or active relapsing-remitting disease fulfilling revised McDonald criteria were used as multiple sclerosis controls. Bulk CD8+ and CD4+ T cells were purified magnetically by negative isolation, whereas CD8+ TEMRA cells were enriched by FACS. Blood was drawn into EDTA tubes, processed within 24 hours, and PBMCs were isolated by density gradient centrifugation. PBMCs intended for TCR sequencing were frozen in liquid nitrogen and were later thawed in a 37 degrees C water bath. Purity of sorted or isolated CD4+, CD8+ and CD8+ TEMRA cells was at least 90%.

The receptor comes from a human donor with multiple sclerosis. The source material was CD8+ T cells from PBMCs. The V gene is TRBV27 and the J gene is TRBJ1-5; no D gene can be assigned with confidence. The CDR3 reads CASSGLGNSNQPQHF. The DNA is TGTGCCAGCAGTGGCCTAGGAAATAGCAATCAGCCCCAGCATTTT.